Listed here are 23 T cell receptor beta chains from one sample, sequenced in a study of Ad26.COV2.S vaccination and SARS-CoV-2 variants. Treatment given: 19 received Ad26.COV2.S at low or high dose, single or two shots; several received placebo; per-sample allocation not given. After the first vaccine or placebo injection, samples were drawn on day 63. Method: immunoSEQ multiplex PCR; TCRdb's copy keeps in-frame clones and lacks some. The table shows more than 300,000 clones, with approximately 90% occurring only once. Material: peripheral blood, obtained in a trial of Ad26.COV2.S vaccine versus placebo. The receptors derive from a person between 18 and 65 years old who received the Ad26.COV2.S COVID-19 vaccine or a placebo.

This clone was found a few times. This chain links TRBV5-4 with TRBJ1-5; D not certain. The CDR3 loop spans 12 amino acids. Trimming cost V 0 bases and J 3 bases, with 1 base left between them. Per the germline V gene, CDR1 is SGHNT and CDR2 is YYREEE (reference sequence). CDR3 amino acids: CASSLDNQPQHF. In DNA form, the CDR3 reads TGTGCCAGCAGCTTGGACAATCAGCCCCAGCATTTT.

The rearrangement uses TRBV28 and TRBJ1-4, with D possibly matching TRBD1 (6 bases). From germline, CDR1 is MDHEN and CDR2 SYDVKM. This CDR3 is 15 amino acids long. V dropped 9 bases and J dropped 0 bases, with 14 bases sitting between them. The CDR3 is CASLTGTATNEKLFF. The CDR3 DNA is TGTGCCAGTTTGACAGGTACCGCAACTAATGAAAAACTGTTTTTT.

Note on this clone: This CDR3 is missing its conserved last phenylalanine or tryptophan, likely due to a read error. No DNA is shown, since the ends of the CDR3 on it are uncertain; the CDR3 is the one TCRdb lists. The gene calls are TRBV28 and TRBJ1-1. The length of the CDR3 is 8 amino acids, counting both ends. CDR1 is MDHEN, CDR2 SYDVKM, per germline. This CDR3 is CARWPFGA.

The chain uses TRBV27 and TRBJ1-2; 7 bases are shared with TRBD1. This CDR3 is built from 15 residues. Trimming at V came to 4 bases and at J to 2 bases, leaving 7 bases not matched to a gene. Germline CDR1 is MNHEY and CDR2 is SMNVEV (reference sequence). As DNA, the CDR3 is TGTGCCAGCAGTTCCAGGGGGTCGGGAAACTATGGCTACACCTTC. Its protein product is CASSSRGSGNYGYTF.

The genes are TRBV27 and TRBJ2-5, with 8 bases lining up with TRBD1. Germline V gene data show CDR1 as MNHEY and CDR2 as SMNVEV (reference sequence). The CDR3 length is 18 residues. Trimming cost V 2 bases and J 4 bases; bases outside gene matches: 15. CDR3 DNA sequence: TGTGCCAGCAGTTTAGGTGTTACGGGGCAGGGGGCCGGAGAGACCCAGTACTTC. Translation gives CASSLGVTGQGAGETQYF.

The rearrangement joins TRBV4-3 to TRBJ2-7; weak D call: TRBD1 (6 bases). V lost 0 bases and J 4 bases, leaving 19 bases between the germline ends. There are 17 residues in the CDR3. Germline-derived CDR1 and CDR2 are LGHNA and YSLEER. The CDR3 sequence: CASSQDYRGHRDYEQYF. The CDR3 DNA sequence: TGCGCCAGCAGCCAAGATTATAGGGGCCACAGGGATTACGAGCAGTACTTC.

The chain employs TRBV9 and TRBJ1-4; D remains ambiguous. The germline V gene encodes CDR1 SGDLS and CDR2 YYNGEE. V was shortened by 4 bases and J by 0 bases, with 13 bases between the two germline ends. The CDR3 length is 16 residues. The CDR3 DNA sequence: TGTGCCAGCAGCCTCCCGGGAGATGCAACTAATGAAAAACTGTTTTTT. Amino acids: CASSLPGDATNEKLFF.

The CDR3 loop reads CASSIGTPGEAFF. In nucleotides, the CDR3 is TGTGCCAGTAGTATAGGTACCCCGGGTGAAGCTTTCTTT. The J gene is TRBJ1-1, the V gene TRBV19; no firm D call. The V and J ends lost 1 base and 7 bases respectively, with 10 bases between them. Looked up from germline, CDR1 is LNHDA and CDR2 is SQIVND (reference sequence). The CDR3 length is 13 residues.

This chain joins TRBV6-6 and TRBJ2-1; D is undetermined. The ends were cut back, 2 bases at V and 4 bases at J, with 12 bases in the middle. This CDR3 contains 15 residues. Per germline, CDR1 MNHNY and CDR2 SVGAGI (reference sequence). CDR3 sequence: CASSYPEFGYNEQFF. DNA for the CDR3: TGTGCCAGCAGTTACCCGGAATTTGGGTACAATGAGCAGTTCTTC.

The chain employs TRBV30 and TRBJ2-6, with unresolved D. This CDR3 is 12 amino acids long. The V gene's germline CDR1 is GTSNPN and CDR2 SVGIG (reference sequence). V lost 4 bases and J 1 base, leaving 2 bases between the germline ends. In nucleotides, the CDR3 is TGTGCCTGGATATCTGGGGCCAACGTCCTGACTTTC. Translated, it gives CAWISGANVLTF.

The V gene is TRBV28, the J gene TRBJ1-5; 9 positions agree with TRBD1. Germline V gene sequence: CDR1 MDHEN, CDR2 SYDVKM. After removal of 5 bases from V and 4 bases from J, the junction contained 3 bases not matched to a gene. This CDR3 has 14 amino acids. The CDR3 sequence: CASSGQGINQPQHF. In DNA, the CDR3 is TGTGCCAGCAGTGGACAGGGGATAAATCAGCCCCAGCATTTT.

The chain joins TRBV6-2 or TRBV6-3 to TRBJ1-1; D remains unclear. The CDR3 consists of 12 residues. V was cut by 6 bases and J by 8 bases, with 13 bases left in between. Per germline, CDR1 MNHEY and CDR2 SVGEGT. The CDR3 loop reads CASSPTFGEAFF. The CDR3 DNA sequence: TGTGCCAGCAGCCCCACCTTCGGGGAAGCTTTCTTT.

The gene calls are TRBV5-5 and TRBJ2-3, with D perhaps given as TRBD1 or TRBD2 (7 bases each). The CDR3 spans 15 residues. V was trimmed by 1 base and J by 6 bases, leaving 15 bases between them. Germline CDR1 SGHKS, CDR2 YYEKEE (reference sequence). CDR3 loop: CASSLWTRGRDTQYF. CDR3 bases: TGTGCCAGCAGCTTGTGGACTAGGGGGCGGGATACGCAGTATTTT.

This clone appeared a few times. Within the sample, other DNA sequences also encode this same CDR3. The gene calls are TRBV28 and TRBJ2-2, with no clear D. Trimming stripped 6 bases from V and 1 base from J, with 6 bases between. The CDR3 is 13 amino acids. Per germline, CDR1 MDHEN and CDR2 SYDVKM. This CDR3 is CASRGGNTGELFF. The CDR3 DNA is TGTGCCAGCAGGGGCGGGAACACCGGGGAGCTGTTTTTT.

This chain links TRBV4-1 with TRBJ1-5; no clear D gene. V lost 5 bases, J lost 9 bases, and 14 bases lay in between. CDR3 length: 13 residues. CDR1 and CDR2 (germline): MGHRA, YSYEKL. The CDR3 DNA follows: TGCGCCAGCAGCGTGGTCGGAGAGAGGCCCCAGCATTTT. Its protein product is CASSVVGERPQHF.

The CDR3 sequence is CAISDQRGGRATDTQYF. The DNA for the CDR3 is TGTGCCATCAGTGACCAACGAGGCGGGAGGGCCACAGATACGCAGTATTTT. The chain uses TRBV10-3 and TRBJ2-3; 9 bases fit TRBD2. Germline-derived CDR1 and CDR2 are ENHRY and SYGVKD. V was clipped by 3 bases and J by 2 bases; unmatched bases: 9. The length of the CDR3 is 17 residues.

V is TRBV10-2 and J is TRBJ2-1; D perhaps matches TRBD1 (6 bases). CDR3 length: 11 amino acids. The germline CDR1 and CDR2 sequences are WSHSY and SAAADI. V was clipped by 4 bases and J by 12 bases, with 10 bases between them. The CDR3 loop is CASSGGQGQFF. CDR3 sequence (DNA): TGCGCCAGCAGTGGGGGGCAGGGGCAGTTCTTC.

V usage is TRBV9 and J usage is TRBJ1-6; 7 bases align to TRBD1. This CDR3 spans 14 amino acids. Germline CDR1 reads SGDLS; CDR2 reads YYNGEE. J lost 7 bases, V lost 0 bases, and 1 base had no gene match. CDR3 bases: TGTGCCAGCAGCGTAGAGGGACAGAATTCACCCCTCCACTTT. Protein sequence: CASSVEGQNSPLHF.

The CDR3 region is CASGSGWGGTGELFF. DNA of the CDR3: TGTGCCAGCGGATCCGGTTGGGGAGGCACCGGGGAGCTGTTTTTT. This chain joins TRBV9 and TRBJ2-2, with D tentatively TRBD2 (6 bases). Trimming removed 7 bases at V and 4 bases at J, with 17 bases between. Per germline, CDR1 SGDLS and CDR2 YYNGEE. The CDR3 sequence is 15 residues long. The entire variable domain, with the rest obtained from reference TRBV9 and TRBJ2-2, is as follows: DSGVTQTPKHLITATGQRVTLRCSPRSGDLSVYWYQQSLDQGLQFLIQYYNGEERAKGNILERFSAQQFPDLHSELNLSSLELGDSALYFCASGSGWGGTGELFFGEGSRLTVL.

The chain joins TRBV5-8 to TRBJ1-5, with D possibly being TRBD1 (6 bases). V was cut by 2 bases and J by 1 base, with 10 bases left in between. This CDR3 is built from 15 residues. Per the germline V gene, CDR1 is SGHTS and CDR2 is YDEGEE. CDR3 amino acids: CASSFGQLSNQPQHF. CDR3 in DNA: TGTGCCAGCAGCTTTGGACAGTTAAGCAATCAGCCCCAGCATTTT.

V usage is TRBV7-9 and J usage is TRBJ2-5; no reliable D call. The length of the CDR3 is 14 residues. Trimming took 1 base from V and 2 from J, leaving 8 bases between them. Germline V CDR1 and CDR2: SEHNR, FQNEAQ (reference sequence). In DNA form, the CDR3 reads TGTGCCAGCAGCTTAGGTCTACCGCAAGAGACCCAGTACTTC. Its protein is CASSLGLPQETQYF.

The chain combines TRBV6-1 with TRBJ2-1, with 10 bases aligning to TRBD1. Trimming removed 3 bases from V and 10 bases from J; junction bases left unmatched: 18. Per germline, CDR1 MNHNS and CDR2 SASEGT. CDR3 length: 18 residues. For the CDR3, the DNA is TGTGCCAGCAGTGATCTCTCGTACGGGACAGGGGCCCTGGGGGAGCAGTTCTTC. Translated: CASSDLSYGTGALGEQFF.

The CDR3, as DNA: TGTGCCAGCAGTAGGGACAGGGGGCTTTCTGGAGCTTTCTTT. Translating it yields CASSRDRGLSGAFF. The chain links TRBV6-5 to TRBJ1-1, with 12 bases identical to TRBD1. The CDR3 sequence is 14 residues long. Germline CDR1 is MNHEY and CDR2 is SVGAGI. Trimming took 5 bases from V and 10 from J; bases not matched to a gene: 8.